A single sample is the source of the 2 T cell receptor beta chains below, sequenced in a study of shared clonotypes between healthy human individuals. Sequencing was performed with immunoSEQ multiplex PCR; in TCRdb, only in-frame clones are kept and a portion is missing. The top ten clones hold more than 1.5% of a sample with around 1.9 million clones, 90% to 95% of them seen once. Selected positively for CCR7 and CD45RO-negative, naive CD8 cells excluded terminally differentiated effector memory CD45RA+ cells. The specimen sequenced was naive CD8+ T cells from PBMCs. The receptor set was obtained from a man between 18 and 29 years old in good health. Some clones in this sample may be carry-over from other donors' samples.

V is TRBV19 and J is TRBJ1-5; a weak D match, TRBD1 (6 bases). The CDR3 consists of 14 residues. Germline V gives CDR1 LNHDA, CDR2 SQIVND (reference sequence). V was shortened by 5 bases and J by 6 bases, with 14 bases between the two germline ends. DNA for the CDR3: TGTGCCAGTAGTGTCTCCGGGACAAGTCAGCCCCAGCATTTT. This encodes CASSVSGTSQPQHF.

This clone has a single count. The V and J genes are TRBV7-9 and TRBJ2-3, with D tentatively TRBD1 (6 bases). Trimming removed 8 bases at V and 5 bases at J, with 17 bases between. The germline V gene encodes CDR1 SEHNR and CDR2 FQNEAQ (reference sequence). This CDR3 region has 14 residues. CDR3: CASQGSFTQDTQYF. The CDR3 DNA follows: TGTGCCAGCCAGGGGTCCTTCACCCAAGATACGCAGTATTTT.